A selection of T cell receptor beta chains follows, all from one sample in a study of identical twins. TCRdb analysed the 5' RACE reads with MiXCR anew, one entry per CDR3 protein. The table has some 270,000 distinct CDR3 sequences, around 8.8% seen once. These data are also associated with another study on yellow fever vaccine responses in identical twins.

The sequenced sample consisted of CD8+ T cells sorted from blood. These receptors came from a woman younger than 35 in good health. CDR3s include the opening cysteine and the closing phenylalanine or tryptophan. The D gene is left open where the match is weak. The size field is filled for only some rows; it gives once, few, many or a size class.

.	TRBJ1-2	many	TRBV28	CASSLRLLGYGYTF	TGTGCCAGCAGTTTAAGACTGTTGGGATATGGCTACACCTTC
TRBD2	TRBJ2-1	few	TRBV5-1	CASSSGTSLPWQFF	TGCGCCAGCAGCTCTGGGACTAGTCTACCGTGGCAGTTCTTC
TRBD1	TRBJ2-3	.	TRBV28	CASSLKVGQGVTDTQYF	TGTGCCAGCAGTTTAAAGGTCGGACAGGGGGTTACAGATACGCAGTATTTT
.	TRBJ2-7	.	TRBV4-3	CASSQDVGQTYEQYF	TGCGCCAGCAGCCAAGATGTTGGGCAGACCTACGAGCAGTACTTC
TRBD2	TRBJ2-3	.	TRBV5-1	CASSSRTSGGYLTDTQYF	TGCGCCAGCAGCTCCCGGACTAGCGGGGGGTACCTCACAGATACGCAGTATTTT
TRBD2	TRBJ2-5	many	TRBV5-1	CASSLRLAGPQETQYF	TGCGCCAGCAGCCTCCGACTAGCGGGGCCCCAAGAGACCCAGTACTTC
.	TRBJ2-5	few	TRBV3-1	CASSPPPDRHQETQYF	TGTGCCAGCAGCCCCCCCCCAGACAGGCACCAAGAGACCCAGTACTTC
.	TRBJ1-6	many	TRBV27	CASSYRDGGLGSPLHF	TGTGCCAGCAGTTACCGGGATGGGGGGTTGGGATCACCCCTCCACTTT
.	TRBJ2-2	many	TRBV12-3/TRBV12-4	CASSYPPLNTGELFF	TGTGCCAGCAGTTACCCCCCCTTGAACACCGGGGAGCTGTTTTTT
TRBD2	TRBJ2-3	many	TRBV15	CATSTAGSTDTQYF	TGTGCCACCAGCACAGCGGGAAGCACAGATACGCAGTATTTT